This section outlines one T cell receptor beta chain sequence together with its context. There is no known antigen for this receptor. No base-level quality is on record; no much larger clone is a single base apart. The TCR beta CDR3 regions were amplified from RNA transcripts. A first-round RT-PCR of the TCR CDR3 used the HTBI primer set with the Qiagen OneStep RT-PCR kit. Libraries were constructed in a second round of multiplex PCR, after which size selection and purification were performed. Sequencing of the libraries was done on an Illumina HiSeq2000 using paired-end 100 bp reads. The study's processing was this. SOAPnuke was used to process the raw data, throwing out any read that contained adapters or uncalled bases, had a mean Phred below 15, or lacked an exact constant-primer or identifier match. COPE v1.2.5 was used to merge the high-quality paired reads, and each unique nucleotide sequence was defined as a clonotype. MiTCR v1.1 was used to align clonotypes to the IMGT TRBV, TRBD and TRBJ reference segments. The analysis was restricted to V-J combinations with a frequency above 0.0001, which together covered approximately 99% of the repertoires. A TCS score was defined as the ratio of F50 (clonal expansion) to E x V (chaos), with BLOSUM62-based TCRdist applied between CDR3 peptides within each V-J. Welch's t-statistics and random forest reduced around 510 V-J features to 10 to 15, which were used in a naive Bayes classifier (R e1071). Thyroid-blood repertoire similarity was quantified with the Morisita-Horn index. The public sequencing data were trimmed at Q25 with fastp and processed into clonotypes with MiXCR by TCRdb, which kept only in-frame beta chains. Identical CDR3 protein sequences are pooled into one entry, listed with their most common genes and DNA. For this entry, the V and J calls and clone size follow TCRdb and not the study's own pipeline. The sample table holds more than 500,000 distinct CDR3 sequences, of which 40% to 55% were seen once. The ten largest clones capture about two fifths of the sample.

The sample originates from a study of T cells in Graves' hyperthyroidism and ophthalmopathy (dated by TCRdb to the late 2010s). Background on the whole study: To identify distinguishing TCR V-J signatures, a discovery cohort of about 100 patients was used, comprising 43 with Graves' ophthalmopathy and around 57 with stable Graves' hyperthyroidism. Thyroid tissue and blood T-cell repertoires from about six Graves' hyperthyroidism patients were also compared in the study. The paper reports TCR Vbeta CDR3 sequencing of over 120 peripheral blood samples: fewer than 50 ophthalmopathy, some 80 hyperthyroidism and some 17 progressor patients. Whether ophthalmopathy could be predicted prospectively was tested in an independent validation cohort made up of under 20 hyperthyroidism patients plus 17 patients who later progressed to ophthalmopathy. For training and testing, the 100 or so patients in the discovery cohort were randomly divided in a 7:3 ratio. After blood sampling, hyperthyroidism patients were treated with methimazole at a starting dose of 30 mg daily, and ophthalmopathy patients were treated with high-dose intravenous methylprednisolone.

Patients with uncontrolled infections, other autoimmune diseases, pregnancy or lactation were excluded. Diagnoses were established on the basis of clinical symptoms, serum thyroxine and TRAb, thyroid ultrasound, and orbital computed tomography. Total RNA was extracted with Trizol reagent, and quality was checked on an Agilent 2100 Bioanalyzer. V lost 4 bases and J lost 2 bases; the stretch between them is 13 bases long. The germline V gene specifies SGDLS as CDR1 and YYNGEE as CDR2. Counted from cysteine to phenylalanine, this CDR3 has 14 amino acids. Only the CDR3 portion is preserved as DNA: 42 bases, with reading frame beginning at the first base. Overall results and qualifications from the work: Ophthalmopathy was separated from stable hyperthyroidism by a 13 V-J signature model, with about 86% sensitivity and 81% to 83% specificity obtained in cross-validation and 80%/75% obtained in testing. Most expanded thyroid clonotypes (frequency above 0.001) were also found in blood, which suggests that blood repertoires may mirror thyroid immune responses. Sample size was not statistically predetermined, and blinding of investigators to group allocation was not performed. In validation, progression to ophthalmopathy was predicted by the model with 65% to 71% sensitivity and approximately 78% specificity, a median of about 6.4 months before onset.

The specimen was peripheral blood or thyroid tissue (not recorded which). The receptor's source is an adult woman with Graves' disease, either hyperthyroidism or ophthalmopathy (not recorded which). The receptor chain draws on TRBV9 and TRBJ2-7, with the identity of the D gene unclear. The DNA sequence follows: TGTGCCAGCAGCCAAGAATTACACCCCTACGAGCAGTACTTC. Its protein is CASSQELHPYEQYF.